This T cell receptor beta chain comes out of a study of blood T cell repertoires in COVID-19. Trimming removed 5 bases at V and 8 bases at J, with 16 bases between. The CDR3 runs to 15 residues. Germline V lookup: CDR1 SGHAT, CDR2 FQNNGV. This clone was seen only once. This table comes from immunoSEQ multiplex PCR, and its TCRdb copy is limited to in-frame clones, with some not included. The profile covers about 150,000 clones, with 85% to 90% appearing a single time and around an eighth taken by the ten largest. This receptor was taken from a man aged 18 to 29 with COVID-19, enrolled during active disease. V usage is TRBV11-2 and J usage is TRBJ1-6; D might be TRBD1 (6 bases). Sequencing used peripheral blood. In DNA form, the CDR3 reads TGTGCCAGCAGCCCGGACAGTCGGGGCCATTCACCCCTCCACTTT. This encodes CASSPDSRGHSPLHF.